Below are 10 T cell receptor beta chains sequenced from a single sample in a study of cytomegalovirus exposure and HLA in healthy donors. The PCR contained 60 Vbeta and 13 Jbeta primers. Using immunoSEQ multiplex PCR, the repertoire was profiled, and TCRdb retains in-frame clones only, with some absent. The sample contains about 180,000 clones, around 80% of which appear only once. Sample: PBMCs. Every receptor here comes from a man between 18 and 29 years old in good health and CMV-seronegative.

J is TRBJ2-7 and V is TRBV7-6; D unclear. CDR3 size: 13 residues. V dropped 5 bases and J dropped 7 bases, with 15 bases sitting between them. The germline gives CDR1 SGHVS, CDR2 FNYEAQ. In DNA, the CDR3 is TGTGCCAGCAGCCCGGTCGAGGCGCGGGAGCAGTACTTC. Encoded protein: CASSPVEAREQYF. The whole variable domain, remainder taken from reference TRBV7-6 and TRBJ2-7, is GAGVSQSPRYKVTKRGQDVALRCDPISGHVSLYWYRQALGQGPEFLTYFNYEAQQDKSGLPNDRFSAERPEGSISTLTIQRTEQRDSAMYRCASSPVEAREQYFGPGTRLTVT.

CDR3 loop: CASSTRDSRETQYF. The CDR3 nucleotides are TGTGCCAGCAGCACCCGGGACTCGAGAGAGACCCAGTACTTC. The gene calls are TRBV7-2 and TRBJ2-5, with a tentative D call TRBD2 (6 bases). CDR3 length: 14 residues. V was shortened by 5 bases and J by 4 bases, with 14 bases between the two germline ends. Germline V lookup: CDR1 SGHTA, CDR2 FQGNSA.

The chain carries TRBV7-2 and TRBJ2-5; maybe TRBD2 (5 bases). Deletions cut 0 bases from V and 11 bases from J, with 10 bases between. The CDR3 runs 12 residues. Germline V gene lookup returns CDR1 SGHTA and CDR2 FQGNSA. The CDR3 region is CASSLALGEQYF. The CDR3 bases are TGTGCCAGCAGCTTAGCGCTGGGAGAGCAGTACTTC.

This clone was found a few times. CDR3 residues: CASSDRQVWEQFF. Here the CDR3 DNA reads TGTGCCAGCAGCGACAGACAGGTCTGGGAGCAGTTCTTC. V usage is TRBV7-9 and J usage is TRBJ2-1, with a possible D match to TRBD1 (6 bases). The CDR3 has 13 amino acids. Trimming took off 5 bases at V and 10 bases at J, with 15 bases between the two ends. Germline CDR1 and CDR2: SEHNR and FQNEAQ (reference sequence).

The genes are TRBV2 and TRBJ1-5; unclear D gene. The length of the CDR3 is 16 residues. Germline V gene sequence: CDR1 SNHLY, CDR2 FYNNEI. The V and J ends lost 5 bases and 8 bases respectively, with 22 bases between them. The CDR3 DNA reads as TGTGCCAGCAGTCCCCTCGGACGTCCGGCGGGAGAGCCCCAGCATTTT. Amino acid sequence: CASSPLGRPAGEPQHF.

V usage is TRBV7-8 and J usage is TRBJ2-3, with D possibly TRBD2 on 6 matching bases. The CDR3 is made up of 16 amino acids. V lost 5 bases to trimming and J lost 4 bases, with 19 bases between them. Germline values: CDR1 SGHVS, CDR2 FQNEAQ. The CDR3 spells CASSLNRQLASDTQYF. DNA of the CDR3: TGTGCCAGCAGCCTCAACAGACAACTAGCATCAGATACGCAGTATTTT.

CDR3 loop: CATSRDVGAGQETQYF. In DNA, the CDR3 is TGTGCCACCAGCAGAGATGTTGGGGCCGGACAAGAGACCCAGTACTTC. The chain is built from TRBV15 and TRBJ2-5, with a weak D call TRBD1 (5 bases). This CDR3 is built from 16 residues. From germline, CDR1 is LNHNV and CDR2 YYDKDF (reference sequence). V lost 0 bases, J lost 2 bases, and 13 bases lay in between.

The V call is TRBV5-8, the J call TRBJ1-1, with D maybe TRBD1 (5 bases). Germline V lookup: CDR1 SGHTS, CDR2 YDEGEE. The CDR3 totals 14 residues. The germline V and J ends were trimmed by 4 bases and 0 bases, with 10 bases remaining between them. This CDR3 is CASSGGAVNTEAFF. In DNA form, the CDR3 reads TGTGCCAGCAGCGGAGGGGCGGTGAACACTGAAGCTTTCTTT.

CDR3 nucleotide sequence: TGCGCCAGCAGCCAAGAAACGAGAAACGAGCAGTACTTC. Translation gives CASSQETRNEQYF. This chain joins TRBV4-3 and TRBJ2-7; no clear D gene. In germline, CDR1 is LGHNA, CDR2 YSLEER. CDR3 length equals 13 residues. Trimming left V 0 bases short and J 5 bases short, with 8 bases between.

The CDR3 sequence is CASSSRWTSELQETQYF. CDR3 sequence (DNA): TGTGCCAGCAGCTCCCGGTGGACTAGCGAATTACAAGAGACCCAGTACTTC. V is TRBV5-6 and J is TRBJ2-5; 9 nucleotides match TRBD2. Looked up from germline, CDR1 is SGHDT and CDR2 is YYEEEE. This CDR3 comprises 17 residues. With 3 bases clipped from V and 2 bases from J, the junction kept 11 bases outside the gene matches.